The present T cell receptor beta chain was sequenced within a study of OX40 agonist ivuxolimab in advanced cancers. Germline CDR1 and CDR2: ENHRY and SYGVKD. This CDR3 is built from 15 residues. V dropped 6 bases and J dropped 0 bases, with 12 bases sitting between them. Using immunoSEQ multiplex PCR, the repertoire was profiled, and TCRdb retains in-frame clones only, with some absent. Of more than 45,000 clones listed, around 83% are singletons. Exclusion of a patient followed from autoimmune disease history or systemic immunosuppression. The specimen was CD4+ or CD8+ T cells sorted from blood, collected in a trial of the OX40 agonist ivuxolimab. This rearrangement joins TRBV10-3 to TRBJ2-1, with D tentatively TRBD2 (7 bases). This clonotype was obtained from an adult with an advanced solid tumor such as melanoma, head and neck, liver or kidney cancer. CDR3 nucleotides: TGTGCCATCAGGGGAGGGGGGTCCTCCTACAATGAGCAGTTCTTC. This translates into CAIRGGGSSYNEQFF.